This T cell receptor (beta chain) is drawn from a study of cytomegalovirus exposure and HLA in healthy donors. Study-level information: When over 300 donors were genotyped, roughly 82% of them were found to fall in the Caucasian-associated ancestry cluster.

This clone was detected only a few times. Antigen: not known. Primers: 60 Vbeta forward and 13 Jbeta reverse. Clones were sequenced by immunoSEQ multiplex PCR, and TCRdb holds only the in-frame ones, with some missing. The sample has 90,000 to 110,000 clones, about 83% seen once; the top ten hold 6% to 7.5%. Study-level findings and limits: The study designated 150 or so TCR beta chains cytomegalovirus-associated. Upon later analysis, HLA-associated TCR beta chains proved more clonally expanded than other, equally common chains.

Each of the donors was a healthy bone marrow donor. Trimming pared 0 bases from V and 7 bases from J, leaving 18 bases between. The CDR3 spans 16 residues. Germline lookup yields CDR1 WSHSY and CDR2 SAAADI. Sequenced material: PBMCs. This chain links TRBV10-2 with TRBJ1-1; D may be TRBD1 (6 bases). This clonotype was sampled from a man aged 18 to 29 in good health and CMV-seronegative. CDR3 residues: CASSESLSTGRLEAFF. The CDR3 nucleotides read TGCGCCAGCAGTGAGTCGTTATCTACAGGGAGACTTGAAGCTTTCTTT.